Listed below are T cell receptor beta chains from one sample, sequenced in a study of hypomethylating agent response in myelodysplastic syndrome. Sequencing used immunoSEQ multiplex PCR; TCRdb keeps in-frame clones, though not all of them. Seen here are about 4,000 clones, around nine tenths observed once, and the top ten hold around an eighth. This specimen was bone marrow, taken before or after starting hypomethylating agent treatment for myelodysplastic syndrome (not recorded which). These receptor sequences come from a human donor with myelodysplastic syndrome. The conserved cysteine and the conserved F or W are not part of the CDR3 here.

CDR3 length,V gene,CDR3 protein
11,TRBV28,ASSLGRLETQY
12,TRBV4-3,ASSQAGTGYEQY
10,TRBV12-5,ASSDNPYEQY
15,TRBV21-1,ASSKVSRGAGVNEQY
11,TRBV7-9,ASSLTGDTEAF
13,TRBV6-5,ASSYSEGPSGELF
13,TRBV5-1,ASSRGVSGANVLT
14,TRBV30,AWRRLAGAAADTQY
14,TRBV28,ASSLVQGRSYNEQF
13,TRBV28,ASRGPGQGAGEQY
13,TRBV5-1,ASSKSGLQNTEAF
12,TRBV28,ASSSRGTFYEQY
13,TRBV7-2,ASSFQAGDSYEQY
13,TRBV14,ASSHPGTGDYEQY
13,TRBV4-1,ASSQEGHSSYEQY
14,TRBV6-5,ASSYSQGLSTDTQY
15,TRBV28,ASSLPRTGGTGQPQH
10,TRBV6-1,ASSTRNQPQH
13,TRBV21-1,ASSKEELGAGELF
15,TRBV7-2,ASSFAPSGASYNEQF
14,TRBV5-4,ASSGYGGVSTDTQY
12,TRBV6-1,ASIQAQANYGYT
12,TRBV4-3,ASSPRDREETQY
13,TRBV5-6,ASSFVGLAKNIQY
10,TRBV10-3,ASSEKSYEQY
14,TRBV5-6,ASSPKLSGGIKGQF
13,TRBV7-3,ASSFAAGGSDTQY
13,TRBV6-5,ASRPPTGAASPLH
10,TRBV6-5,ASGWGAPRAF
12,TRBV5-1,ASSFTSGGNEQF
12,TRBV6-1,ASSATTHHGEQY
14,TRBV6-4,ASSGEDGSGADTQY
13,TRBV5-6,ASSPTSGYTGELF
13,TRBV9,ASSVEAGRSYEQY
13,TRBV28,ASSNGQRGAETQY
13,TRBV4-2,ASSPDGRYDNEQF
14,TRBV5-8,ASSLGTTARTDTQY
10,TRBV5-5,ASSLTGDEQF
13,TRBV9,ASSPRSDRGLWQY
13,TRBV2,ASRLNRGGKETQY
12,TRBV4-3,ASSQDWGVGTQY
13,TRBV5-1,ASSLTGGPYNEQF
14,TRBV28,ASSLSLAGGQETQY
14,TRBV5-1,ASTLGLAGLQETQY
15,TRBV27,ASSETPLMSVPYEQY
13,TRBV19,ASSSRYSGSGTQY
13,TRBV7-2,ASSLGGSYNSPLH
16,TRBV7-8,ASSSKVGDGNSNQPQH
14,TRBV4-1,ASSQDGGGINQPQH
13,TRBV19,ASRRAGTGSYEQY
12,TRBV6-5,ASKEGAGVTEAF
13,TRBV7-2,ASSLGRQGVDTQY
13,TRBV5-1,ASSGDILSGNTIY
14,TRBV28,ASSFPQGSLSETQY
13,TRBV7-2,ASTLGLGGYNEQF
12,TRBV5-4,ASSLNGGSYEQY